This T cell receptor beta chain came from a study of low-dose radiotherapy and immunotherapy resistance in tumors. Across the study: Nivolumab was given to patients as a 240 mg flat dose every two weeks, and ipilimumab at 1 mg/kg every six weeks. Both were delivered intravenously.

TRAV- and TRBV-specific primers primed first-strand cDNA, covering alpha and beta chains. TCR amplification involved about 20 PCR cycles with a constant-region primer and V-primer adapter. TCRdb passed the reads through MiXCR, listing each CDR3 protein once. The sample contains about 71,000 distinct CDR3 sequences, about a third of which appear only once. V shed 3 bases, J shed 0 bases, and the junction held 4 bases outside the gene matches. CDR1 is MNHEY and CDR2 is SMNVEV in the germline V gene (reference sequence). CDR3 length: 15 residues. This clonotype was found many times. Time point of the sample: before trial treatment. Tumors of eligible patients were advanced, solid and lacking tumor-infiltrating lymphocytes.

The source material was PBMCs, sampled before treatment. The clonotype originates from a female donor with ovarian cancer. V gene TRBV27 combines with J gene TRBJ2-7, with 8 positions matching TRBD2. The CDR3 sequence is CASSFVAGSSYEQYF. The CDR3, as DNA: TGTGCCAGCAGTTTTGTAGCGGGGAGCTCCTACGAGCAGTACTTC.